This T cell receptor beta chain was captured in a study of cytomegalovirus exposure and HLA in healthy donors. Overall study results and limits: Among the sequence variants, a highly shared cluster was likely an artifact of sequencing. Later analysis suggested links between common viral pathogens and several top significant clusters. Most TCR sequences showed up rarely, but some public TCRs showed up in many donors.

This clone was found a few times. What it recognizes is unknown. A read error may produce the germline difference seen at one junction end. 13 Jbeta primers and 60 Vbeta primers were used for the PCR. Libraries were prepared by immunoSEQ multiplex PCR; TCRdb keeps only in-frame clonotypes and omits some of them. The table has some 140,000 clones, 80% seen once. Donors were ostensibly healthy at sampling, although undocumented immune exposures were probable. The CDR3 length is 13 residues. CDR1 and CDR2 from the germline V gene are SEHNR and FQNEAQ (reference sequence). The TCR comes from a man aged 25-45 years in good health. What was sequenced was PBMCs. The chain carries TRBV7-9 and TRBJ2-7; maybe TRBD1 (6 bases). CDR3 sequence (DNA): TGTTCCAGCAGTATCCAGGGGCTGAGCGAGCAGTACTTC. Encoded protein: CSSSIQGLSEQYF.